This record looks at one TCR beta chain sequence and its context. What it recognizes is unknown. Vbeta (60) and Jbeta (13) primers were used in the PCR. TCRdb's copy holds only in-frame clones and misses some; the assay was immunoSEQ multiplex PCR. The repertoire holds around 180,000 clones, with around 84% as singletons. The sample belongs to a study of cytomegalovirus exposure and HLA in healthy donors. Each donor was nominally healthy when sampled (though unrecorded immune exposures were likely). Study outcomes and limitations: Researchers catalogued some 160 TCR beta chains as cytomegalovirus-associated. Highly shared sequence variants in one cluster were likely a sequencing artifact. For most TCR beta V segments, an earlier analysis put the productive rate at about 87% or about 30% of the time.

Trimming took 4 bases from V and 7 from J, leaving 14 bases between them. CDR3 length: 15 residues. From germline, CDR1 is SNHLY and CDR2 FYNNEI. The TCR was taken from a woman in her late teens or twenties in good health and CMV-seronegative. The specimen was PBMCs. The rearrangement uses TRBV2 and TRBJ1-6, with a possible D match to TRBD1 (5 bases). CDR3 sequence (DNA): TGTGCCAGCAGTGGGGCGGCAGGGAAAAATTCACCCCTCCACTTT. This translates into CASSGAAGKNSPLHF.